Listed below are T cell receptor beta chains from one sample, sequenced in a study of blood T cell repertoires in COVID-19. Only in-frame clones appear in the TCRdb table, and some are missing; sequencing was by immunoSEQ multiplex PCR. The table shows approximately 240,000 clones, with 75% to 85% occurring only once. Sequencing was carried out using peripheral blood. The receptors stem from a human donor in a cohort sampled during active COVID-19. The CDR3 runs from the conserved cysteine through the conserved F or W. The D gene is left open where the match is weak. Where a row states a size, it is once, few, many or the class of an expanded clone; other rows omit it.

j_gene: TRBJ2-3
abundance: -
v_gene: TRBV10-2
d_gene: -
CDR3aa: CASSVGPGRTADTQYF
CDR3nt: TGCGCCAGCAGTGTCGGGCCAGGGAGGACGGCAGATACGCAGTATTTT

j_gene: TRBJ1-4
abundance: once
v_gene: TRBV15
d_gene: TRBD1
CDR3aa: CATSWDRVKLFF
CDR3nt: TGTGCCACCAGCTGGGACAGGGTAAAACTGTTTTTT

j_gene: TRBJ2-3
abundance: -
v_gene: TRBV6-2/TRBV6-3
d_gene: -
CDR3aa: CASSYRTLHTQYF
CDR3nt: TGTGCCAGCAGTTACAGGACACTCCATACGCAGTATTTT

j_gene: TRBJ2-5
abundance: -
v_gene: TRBV5-6
d_gene: -
CDR3aa: CASSPSGRIQETQYF
CDR3nt: TGTGCCAGCAGCCCCAGCGGGCGGATACAAGAGACCCAGTACTTC

j_gene: TRBJ2-7
abundance: -
v_gene: TRBV28
d_gene: -
CDR3aa: CASTGGTVTYEQYF
CDR3nt: TGTGCCAGCACAGGGGGGACAGTAACCTACGAGCAGTACTTC

j_gene: TRBJ2-5
abundance: -
v_gene: TRBV2
d_gene: -
CDR3aa: CASSENWQSVQETQYF
CDR3nt: TGTGCCAGCAGTGAAAATTGGCAGTCTGTCCAAGAGACCCAGTACTTC

j_gene: TRBJ1-1
abundance: -
v_gene: TRBV5-5
d_gene: -
CDR3aa: CASSLGGVNTEAFF
CDR3nt: TGTGCCAGCAGCTTGGGCGGTGTGAACACTGAAGCTTTCTTT

j_gene: TRBJ2-5
abundance: -
v_gene: TRBV9
d_gene: TRBD2
CDR3aa: CASSVALREGQTQYF
CDR3nt: TGTGCCAGCAGCGTAGCTCTAAGGGAGGGCCAGACCCAGTACTTC

j_gene: TRBJ2-7
abundance: -
v_gene: TRBV5-1
d_gene: -
CDR3aa: CASSSGQMNYEQYF
CDR3nt: TGCGCCAGCAGCTCTGGACAGATGAATTACGAGCAGTACTTC

j_gene: TRBJ1-1
abundance: -
v_gene: TRBV9
d_gene: -
CDR3aa: CASSGATAEAFF
CDR3nt: TGTGCCAGCAGCGGGGCCACGGCTGAAGCTTTCTTT

j_gene: TRBJ2-7
abundance: -
v_gene: TRBV5-1
d_gene: -
CDR3aa: CASSRSGQSSYEQYF
CDR3nt: TGCGCCAGCAGCAGGTCAGGACAGAGCAGCTACGAGCAGTACTTC

j_gene: TRBJ1-1
abundance: -
v_gene: TRBV7-9
d_gene: -
CDR3aa: CASSSQNTEAFF
CDR3nt: TGTGCCAGCAGCTCCCAAAACACTGAAGCTTTCTTT

j_gene: TRBJ2-3
abundance: -
v_gene: TRBV5-1
d_gene: -
CDR3aa: CASSLVEVRGTQYF
CDR3nt: TGCGCCAGCAGCTTGGTGGAGGTCCGTGGGACGCAGTATTTT

j_gene: TRBJ2-5
abundance: -
v_gene: TRBV15
d_gene: -
CDR3aa: CATSRENQGLETQYF
CDR3nt: TGTGCCACCAGCAGAGAGAATCAGGGGTTGGAGACCCAGTACTTC

j_gene: TRBJ2-7
abundance: -
v_gene: TRBV1
d_gene: -
CDR3aa: CTSSPQGVIGYEQYF
CDR3nt: TGCACCAGCAGCCCCCAGGGGGTAATAGGCTACGAGCAGTACTTC

j_gene: TRBJ1-3
abundance: -
v_gene: TRBV5-1
d_gene: -
CDR3aa: CASSLTARSGGNTIYF
CDR3nt: TGCGCCAGCAGCTTGACAGCTCGTTCGGGAGGAAACACCATATATTTT

j_gene: TRBJ1-1
abundance: -
v_gene: TRBV18
d_gene: TRBD1
CDR3aa: CASSPNRGSTEAFF
CDR3nt: TGTGCCAGCTCACCAAACAGGGGGAGCACTGAAGCTTTCTTT

j_gene: TRBJ2-5
abundance: -
v_gene: TRBV12-3/TRBV12-4
d_gene: -
CDR3aa: CASRQSQETQYF
CDR3nt: TGTGCCAGCAGACAGTCACAAGAGACCCAGTACTTC